The 22 T cell receptor beta chains listed next were all sequenced from one sample in a study of CD8+ T cells in alopecia areata. Once RNA had been extracted, it was reverse transcribed into cDNA to act as the sequencing template. Assay used: immunoSEQ multiplex PCR; TCRdb lists only in-frame clones, some missing. The sample holds about 82,000 clones, roughly 50% seen once. Sequences were obtained from NKG2D-high CD8+ T cells sorted from blood. The receptors originated from a human donor with alopecia areata.

V is TRBV9 and J is TRBJ2-1; D possibly corresponds to TRBD1 (6 bases). CDR1 and CDR2 from the germline V gene are SGDLS and YYNGEE. V was trimmed by 5 bases and J by 13 bases, leaving 13 bases between them. The CDR3 length is 11 residues. CDR3: CASSTPGQQFF. As DNA, the CDR3 is TGTGCCAGCAGTACCCCGGGACAACAGTTCTTC.

This clone appeared a single time. V usage is TRBV7-2 and J usage is TRBJ2-1; TRBD2 aligns across 11 bases. The CDR3 loop spans 15 amino acids. V dropped 5 bases and J dropped 4; count of bases not matched to a gene: 4. CDR1 is SGHTA and CDR2 is FQGNSA in the germline V gene. The CDR3 nucleotides are TGTGCCAGCAGCAAGGGACTAGCGGTTTACAATGAGCAGTTCTTC. This codes for CASSKGLAVYNEQFF.

This chain links TRBV14 with TRBJ2-7, with 11 bases aligning to TRBD1. Germline CDR1 and CDR2: SGHDN and FVKESK. This CDR3 is 14 amino acids long. The J segment lost 3 bases and the V segment lost 10 bases, leaving 8 bases of the junction unmatched. In DNA form, the CDR3 reads TGTGCCACATCACCGGGACAGGGGGTCTACGAGCAGTACTTC. Translated: CATSPGQGVYEQYF.

This clone was seen a handful of times. The genes are TRBV29-1 and TRBJ2-7; 8 positions agree with TRBD2. Germline V gives CDR1 SQVTM, CDR2 ANQGSEA. V shed 4 bases and J 7 bases; nucleotides not matched to a gene: 9. There are 13 residues in the CDR3. The CDR3 DNA reads as TGCAGCGTTGCCTCGCGGGGGGCCGAAGAGCAGTACTTC. It specifies CSVASRGAEEQYF.

This clone came up a few times. V is TRBV29-1 and J is TRBJ2-7; TRBD1 matches at 9 bases. CDR1 and CDR2 from the germline V gene are SQVTM and ANQGSEA. V was clipped by 5 bases and J by 4 bases; unmatched bases: 9. The CDR3 spans 14 residues. The CDR3 bases are TGCAGCGTTTCAACCGGGACAGGGTCTTACGAGCAGTACTTC. Residues: CSVSTGTGSYEQYF.

The chain uses TRBV5-4 and TRBJ2-7; 7 bases are a match to TRBD1. J lost 3 bases, V lost 4 bases, and 10 bases had no gene match. This CDR3 comprises 15 residues. CDR1 SGHNT and CDR2 YYREEE come from the germline V gene (reference sequence). The CDR3 DNA follows: TGTGCCAGCAGCGCCGCAGGGGGTGCAAGCTACGAGCAGTACTTC. Encoded protein: CASSAAGGASYEQYF.

The rearrangement links TRBV11-2 to TRBJ2-5; D is possibly TRBD1 (5 bases). The CDR3 runs to 16 residues. V was trimmed by 5 bases and J by 3 bases, leaving 19 bases between them. The germline gives CDR1 SGHAT, CDR2 FQNNGV. CDR3 in amino acids: CASSLNGQDTKETQYF. In DNA, the CDR3 is TGTGCCAGCAGCCTAAACGGGCAGGACACCAAAGAGACCCAGTACTTC.

This clone was recorded a few times. The chain couples TRBV28 to TRBJ2-7; 10 nucleotides match TRBD1. The CDR3 consists of 17 residues. CDR1 and CDR2 (germline): MDHEN, SYDVKM. V was pared by 5 bases and J by 4 bases, with 14 bases of the junction left unmatched. The CDR3: CASSTPRGQGGYYEQYF. Here the CDR3 DNA reads TGTGCCAGCAGTACTCCCCGCGGACAGGGGGGATATTACGAGCAGTACTTC. The whole variable domain, remainder taken from reference TRBV28 and TRBJ2-7, is DVKVTQSSRYLVKRTGEKVFLECVQDMDHENMFWYRQDPGLGLRLIYFSYDVKMKEKGDIPEGYSVSREKKERFSLILESASTNQTSMYLCASSTPRGQGGYYEQYFGPGTRLTVT.

The gene calls are TRBV30 and TRBJ1-1; D unresolved. The germline V and J ends were trimmed by 2 bases and 8 bases, with 3 bases remaining between them. From germline, CDR1 is GTSNPN and CDR2 SVGIG (reference sequence). This CDR3 region has 9 residues. DNA of the CDR3: TGTGCCTGGAGTAGGGAAGCTTTCTTT. Amino acid sequence: CAWSREAFF.

The chain's CDR3 is CASSQDQGGTSNQPQHF. In DNA, the CDR3 is TGCGCCAGCAGCCAAGACCAGGGGGGTACGAGCAATCAGCCCCAGCATTTT. The chain is built from TRBV4-1 and TRBJ1-5, with 7 bases lining up with TRBD1. The junction had 6 bases not matched to a gene; V was cut back by 0 bases and J by 1 base. Germline CDR1 is MGHRA and CDR2 is YSYEKL. CDR3 size: 17 residues.

This chain joins TRBV27 and TRBJ2-3, with 13 bases lining up with TRBD2. The CDR3 has 16 residues. The J segment lost 4 bases and the V segment lost 5 bases, leaving 6 bases of the junction unmatched. CDR1 is MNHEY, CDR2 SMNVEV, per germline (reference sequence). The CDR3 nucleotides are TGTGCCAGCAGTACGTGGACTAGCGGGAGTGCAGATACGCAGTATTTT. Amino acid sequence: CASSTWTSGSADTQYF.

V gene TRBV4-1 combines with J gene TRBJ2-1; the D gene is possibly TRBD2 (5 bases). The CDR3 is 14 residues long. Germline-derived CDR1 and CDR2 are MGHRA and YSYEKL. Trimming stripped 4 bases from V and 9 bases from J, with 16 bases between. The CDR3 reads CASSPGEGTVEQFF. CDR3 DNA: TGCGCCAGCAGCCCGGGTGAGGGAACGGTTGAGCAGTTCTTC.

The rearrangement joins TRBV27 to TRBJ1-1; D is possibly TRBD1 (5 bases). The CDR3 covers 12 residues. V lost 8 bases and J lost 1, with 8 bases in between. Per the germline V gene, CDR1 is MNHEY and CDR2 is SMNVEV (reference sequence). The CDR3 here is CASQRGNTEAFF. CDR3 nucleotides: TGTGCCAGCCAGAGGGGGAACACTGAAGCTTTCTTT.

The genes are TRBV29-1 and TRBJ2-6; D is uncertain. Deletions cut 1 base from V and 2 bases from J, with 9 bases between. Germline loops: CDR1 SQVTM, CDR2 ANQGSEA. This CDR3 spans 15 amino acids. The CDR3 spells CSVEVKVPGANVLTF. For the CDR3, the DNA is TGCAGCGTTGAAGTAAAGGTCCCTGGGGCCAACGTCCTGACTTTC. The variable domain in full, completed from reference TRBV29-1 and TRBJ2-6, reads SAVISQKPSRDICQRGTSLTIQCQVDSQVTMMFWYRQQPGQSLTLIATANQGSEATYESGFVIDKFPISRPNLTFSTLTVSNMSPEDSSIYLCSVEVKVPGANVLTFGAGSRLTVL.

To note about this clone: One end of the junction fails to match germline, which may point to a read error. V gene TRBV27 combines with J gene TRBJ2-7; D gene unclear. The CDR3 spans 14 residues. Per germline, CDR1 MNHEY and CDR2 SMNVEV (reference sequence). The CDR3 reads CASSLYPGSHEQYF. The CDR3 nucleotides are TGTGCCAGCAGTTTATATCCGGGCTCCCACGAGCAGTACTTC.

CDR3 coding DNA: TGCAGCGTTGAAGACTGGGGACAGATGAACGTTTGGACTGAAGCTTTCTTT. It is translated as CSVEDWGQMNVWTEAFF. The chain couples TRBV29-1 to TRBJ1-1, with 7 bases lining up with TRBD1. Germline assignment: CDR1 SQVTM and CDR2 ANQGSEA. V trimming: 0 bases; J trimming: 5 bases; junction bases outside the gene matches: 15. The CDR3 is 17 residues long. Supplemented by reference TRBV29-1 and TRBJ1-1, the full variable domain reads SAVISQKPSRDICQRGTSLTIQCQVDSQVTMMFWYRQQPGQSLTLIATANQGSEATYESGFVIDKFPISRPNLTFSTLTVSNMSPEDSSIYLCSVEDWGQMNVWTEAFFGQGTRLTVV.

This clone came up a few times. V and J are TRBV2 and TRBJ1-4, with 7 positions matching TRBD1. The CDR3 length is 13 residues. CDR1 SNHLY and CDR2 FYNNEI come from the germline V gene. V was clipped by 10 bases and J by 8 bases; unmatched bases: 10. The CDR3 sequence is CAISYRGGEKLFF. In DNA form, the CDR3 reads TGTGCCATTTCCTACAGGGGAGGAGAAAAACTGTTTTTT.

The CDR3, as DNA: TGTGCCAGCAACCAGACAGGGCTCTACGAGCAGTACTTC. It specifies CASNQTGLYEQYF. The chain joins TRBV9 to TRBJ2-7, with TRBD1 identical over 7 bases. With 6 bases clipped from V and 3 bases from J, the junction kept 6 bases outside the gene matches. Germline loops: CDR1 SGDLS, CDR2 YYNGEE. This CDR3 region has 13 residues. Supplemented by reference TRBV9 and TRBJ2-7, the full variable domain reads DSGVTQTPKHLITATGQRVTLRCSPRSGDLSVYWYQQSLDQGLQFLIQYYNGEERAKGNILERFSAQQFPDLHSELNLSSLELGDSALYFCASNQTGLYEQYFGPGTRLTVT.

The J gene is TRBJ2-1, the V gene TRBV19; D is perhaps TRBD1 (5 bases). Germline V gene sequence: CDR1 LNHDA, CDR2 SQIVND (reference sequence). The V end lost 3 bases, the J end lost 4 bases, and 7 bases lay between the germline ends. There are 13 residues in the CDR3. The CDR3 reads CASSMGQYNEQFF. Written as DNA, the CDR3 is TGTGCCAGTAGTATGGGGCAATACAATGAGCAGTTCTTC. The full variable domain, with the rest looked up from reference TRBV19 and TRBJ2-1, is DGGITQSPKYLFRKEGQNVTLSCEQNLNHDAMYWYRQDPGQGLRLIYYSQIVNDFQKGDIAEGYSVSREKKESFPLTVTSAQKNPTAFYLCASSMGQYNEQFFGPGTRLTVL.

This chain links TRBV29-1 with TRBJ2-7, with 12 bases that match TRBD1. The length of the CDR3 is 15 residues. V trimming: 7 bases; J trimming: 3 bases; junction bases outside the gene matches: 10. Germline V gives CDR1 SQVTM, CDR2 ANQGSEA. Here the CDR3 DNA reads TGCAGCGCGACCGGGACAGGGGGCGTATACTACGAGCAGTACTTC. Translating gives CSATGTGGVYYEQYF.

The chain carries TRBV19 and TRBJ1-4, with D perhaps matching TRBD1 (5 bases). The CDR3 contains 14 residues. Trimming cost V 1 base and J 6 bases, with 9 bases left between them. Per germline, CDR1 LNHDA and CDR2 SQIVND (reference sequence). CDR3 nucleotide sequence: TGTGCCAGTAGTATAGCCGGGACGGATGAAAAACTGTTTTTT. Its translation: CASSIAGTDEKLFF.

The chain has TRBV5-4 and TRBJ2-2, with unresolved D. V lost 4 bases, J lost 7 bases, and 5 bases lay in between. The V gene's germline CDR1 is SGHNT and CDR2 YYREEE (reference sequence). The CDR3 spans 11 residues. CDR3 sequence reads: CASSLDGELFF. The CDR3 DNA follows: TGTGCCAGCAGCCTAGACGGGGAGCTGTTTTTT.